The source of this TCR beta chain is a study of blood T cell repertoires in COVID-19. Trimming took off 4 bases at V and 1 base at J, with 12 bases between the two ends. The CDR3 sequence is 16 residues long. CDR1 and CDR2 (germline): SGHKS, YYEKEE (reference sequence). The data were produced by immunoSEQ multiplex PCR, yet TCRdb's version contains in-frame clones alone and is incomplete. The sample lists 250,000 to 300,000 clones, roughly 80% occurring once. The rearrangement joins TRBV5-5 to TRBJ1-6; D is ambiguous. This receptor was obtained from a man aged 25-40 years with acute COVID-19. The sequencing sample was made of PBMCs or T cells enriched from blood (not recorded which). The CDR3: CASSPGIGSYNSPLHF. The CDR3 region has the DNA TGTGCCAGCAGCCCGGGGATCGGATCCTATAATTCACCCCTCCACTTT. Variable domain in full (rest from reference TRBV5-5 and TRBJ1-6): DAGVTQSPTHLIKTRGQQVTLRCSPISGHKSVSWYQQVLGQGPQFIFQYYEKEERGRGNFPDRFSARQFPNYSSELNVNALLLGDSALYLCASSPGIGSYNSPLHFGNGTRLTVT.